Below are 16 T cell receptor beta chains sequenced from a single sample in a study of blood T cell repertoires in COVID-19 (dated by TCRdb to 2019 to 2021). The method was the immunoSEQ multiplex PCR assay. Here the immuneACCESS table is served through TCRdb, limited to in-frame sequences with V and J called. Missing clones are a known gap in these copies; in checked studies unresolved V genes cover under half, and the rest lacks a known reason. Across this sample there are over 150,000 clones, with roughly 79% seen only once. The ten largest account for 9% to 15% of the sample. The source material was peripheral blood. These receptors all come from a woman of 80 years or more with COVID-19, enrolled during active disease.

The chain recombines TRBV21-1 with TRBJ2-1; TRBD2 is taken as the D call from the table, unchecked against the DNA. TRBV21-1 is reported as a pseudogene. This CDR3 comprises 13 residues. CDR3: CGLAGVRGNEQFF. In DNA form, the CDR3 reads TGTGGGCTAGCGGGGGTCCGGGGCAATGAGCAGTTCTTC.

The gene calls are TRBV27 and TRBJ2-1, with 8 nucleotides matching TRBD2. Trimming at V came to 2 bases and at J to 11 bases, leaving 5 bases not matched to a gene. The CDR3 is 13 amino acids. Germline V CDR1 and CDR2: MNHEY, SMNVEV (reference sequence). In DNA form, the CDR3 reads TGTGCCAGCAGTTTAGATGGGACTAGTAAGCAGTTCTTC. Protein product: CASSLDGTSKQFF.

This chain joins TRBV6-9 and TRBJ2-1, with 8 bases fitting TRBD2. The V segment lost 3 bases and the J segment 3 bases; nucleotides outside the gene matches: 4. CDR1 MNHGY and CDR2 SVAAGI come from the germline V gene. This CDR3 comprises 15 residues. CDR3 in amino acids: CASSYQRENYNEQFF. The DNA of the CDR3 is TGTGCCAGCAGTTACCAGCGGGAGAACTACAATGAGCAGTTCTTC.

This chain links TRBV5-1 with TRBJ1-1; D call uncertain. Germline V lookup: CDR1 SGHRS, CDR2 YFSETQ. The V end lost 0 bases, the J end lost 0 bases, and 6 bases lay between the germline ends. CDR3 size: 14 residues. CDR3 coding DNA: TGCGCCAGCAGCTTGGTGCAGATGAACACTGAAGCTTTCTTT. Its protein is CASSLVQMNTEAFF.

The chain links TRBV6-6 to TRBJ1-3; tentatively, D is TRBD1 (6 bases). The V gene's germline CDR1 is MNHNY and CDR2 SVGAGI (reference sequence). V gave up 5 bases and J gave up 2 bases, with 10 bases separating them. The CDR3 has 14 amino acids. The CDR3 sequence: CASSLGTTGNTIYF. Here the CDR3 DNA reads TGTGCCAGCAGTCTCGGGACAACTGGAAACACCATATATTTT.

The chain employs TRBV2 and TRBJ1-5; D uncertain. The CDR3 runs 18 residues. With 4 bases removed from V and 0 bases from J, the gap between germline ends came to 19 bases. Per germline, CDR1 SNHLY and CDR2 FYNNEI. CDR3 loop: CASSATAQIPYSNQPQHF. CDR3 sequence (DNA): TGTGCCAGCAGTGCCACAGCCCAGATCCCCTATAGCAATCAGCCCCAGCATTTT.

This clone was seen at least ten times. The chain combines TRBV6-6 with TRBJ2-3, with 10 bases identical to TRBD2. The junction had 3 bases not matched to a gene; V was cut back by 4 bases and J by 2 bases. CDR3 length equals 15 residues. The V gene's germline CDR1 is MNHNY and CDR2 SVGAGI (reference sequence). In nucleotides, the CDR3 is TGTGCCAGCAGTTTACTAGCGGGACCCACAGATACGCAGTATTTT. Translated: CASSLLAGPTDTQYF.

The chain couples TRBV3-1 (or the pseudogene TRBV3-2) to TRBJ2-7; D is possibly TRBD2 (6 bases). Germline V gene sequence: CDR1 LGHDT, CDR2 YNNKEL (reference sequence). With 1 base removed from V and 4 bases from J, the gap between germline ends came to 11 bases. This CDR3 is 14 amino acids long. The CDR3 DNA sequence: TGTGCCAGCAGCCAAGCCGGGAGAACGTACGAGCAGTACTTC. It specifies CASSQAGRTYEQYF.

The CDR3 loop is CASSQDRGTEQYF. The CDR3 bases are TGCGCCAGCAGCCAAGATAGGGGAACCGAGCAGTACTTC. The chain carries TRBV4-3 and TRBJ2-7; tentatively, D is TRBD1 (5 bases). The germline V gene encodes CDR1 LGHNA and CDR2 YSLEER. With 0 bases removed from V and 6 bases from J, the gap between germline ends came to 9 bases. The CDR3 has 13 amino acids.

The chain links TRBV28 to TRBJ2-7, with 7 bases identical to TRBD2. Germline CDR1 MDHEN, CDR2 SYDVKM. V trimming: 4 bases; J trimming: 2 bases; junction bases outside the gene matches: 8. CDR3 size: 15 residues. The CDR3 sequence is CASSWGNRGAYEQYF. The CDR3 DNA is TGTGCCAGCAGTTGGGGGAACCGGGGGGCCTACGAGCAGTACTTC.

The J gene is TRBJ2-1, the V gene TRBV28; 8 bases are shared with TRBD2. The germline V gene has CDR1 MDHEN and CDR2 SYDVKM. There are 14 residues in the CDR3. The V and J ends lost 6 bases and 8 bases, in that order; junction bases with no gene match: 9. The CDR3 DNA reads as TGTGCCAGCAGCCGATCCGGGGGGGGCCATGAGCAGTTCTTC. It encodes CASSRSGGGHEQFF.

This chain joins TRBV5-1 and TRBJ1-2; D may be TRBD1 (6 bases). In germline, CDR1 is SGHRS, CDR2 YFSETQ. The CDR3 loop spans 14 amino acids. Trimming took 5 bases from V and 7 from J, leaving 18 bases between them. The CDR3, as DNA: TGCGCCAGCAGGACCTCACAGGGATGGGGTGGCTACACCTTC. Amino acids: CASRTSQGWGGYTF.

The CDR3 DNA follows: TGTGCCAGCAGTTACCTGGGACTAGCGGGAGTTGAGCAGTTCTTC. Translating it yields CASSYLGLAGVEQFF. V gene TRBV6-5 combines with J gene TRBJ2-1; the match to TRBD2 covers 14 bases. With V trimmed by 2 bases and J by 9 bases, 3 bases remained unmatched. CDR1 MNHEY and CDR2 SVGAGI come from the germline V gene. The CDR3 contains 15 residues.

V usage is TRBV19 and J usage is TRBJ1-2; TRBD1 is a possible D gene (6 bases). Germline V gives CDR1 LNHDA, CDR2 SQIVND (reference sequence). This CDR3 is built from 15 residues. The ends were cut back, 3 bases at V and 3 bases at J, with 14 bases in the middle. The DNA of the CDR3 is TGTGCCAGTAGTATTGGGCAGGGGAGTCACTATGGCTACACCTTC. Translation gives CASSIGQGSHYGYTF.

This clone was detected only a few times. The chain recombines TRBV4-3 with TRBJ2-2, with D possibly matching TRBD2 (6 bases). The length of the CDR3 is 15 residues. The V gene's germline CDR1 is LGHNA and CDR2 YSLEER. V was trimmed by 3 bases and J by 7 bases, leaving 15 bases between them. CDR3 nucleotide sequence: TGCGCCAGCAGCCAGGGACTGGGCATGGGCGGGGAGCTGTTTTTT. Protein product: CASSQGLGMGGELFF.

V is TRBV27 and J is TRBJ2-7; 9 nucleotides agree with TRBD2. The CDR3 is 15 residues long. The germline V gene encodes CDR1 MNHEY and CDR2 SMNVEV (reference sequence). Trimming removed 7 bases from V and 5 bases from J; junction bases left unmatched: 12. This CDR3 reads CASKPLAGVSHEQYF. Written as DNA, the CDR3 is TGTGCCAGCAAACCCTTAGCGGGAGTTTCACACGAGCAGTACTTC.